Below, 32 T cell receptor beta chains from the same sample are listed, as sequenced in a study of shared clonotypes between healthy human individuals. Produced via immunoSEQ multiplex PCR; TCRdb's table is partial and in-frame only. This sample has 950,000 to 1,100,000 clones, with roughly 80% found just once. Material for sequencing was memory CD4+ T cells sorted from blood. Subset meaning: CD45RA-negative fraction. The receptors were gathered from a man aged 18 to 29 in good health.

The CDR3 DNA is TGTGCCAGCAGCTTAGAGTTTCTCCAGCCCCAGCATTTT. Residues: CASSLEFLQPQHF. The chain is built from TRBV7-2 and TRBJ1-5, with D uncertain. Between the trimmed V and J ends, which lost 1 base and 7 bases, there was a span of 8 bases. The CDR3 loop spans 13 amino acids. Germline loops: CDR1 SGHTA, CDR2 FQGNSA.

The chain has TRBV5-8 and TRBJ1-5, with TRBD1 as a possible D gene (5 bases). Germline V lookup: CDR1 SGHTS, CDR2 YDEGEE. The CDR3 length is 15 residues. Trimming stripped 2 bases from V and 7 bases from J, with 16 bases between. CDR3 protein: CASSFAGTGVQPQHF. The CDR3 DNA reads TGTGCCAGCAGCTTTGCCGGGACTGGGGTCCAGCCCCAGCATTTT.

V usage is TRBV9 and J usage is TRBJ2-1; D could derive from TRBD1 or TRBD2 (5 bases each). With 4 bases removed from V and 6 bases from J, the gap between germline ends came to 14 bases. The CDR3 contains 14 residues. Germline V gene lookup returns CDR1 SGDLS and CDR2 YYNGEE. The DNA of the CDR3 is TGTGCCAGCAGCTCCTCCGGGACGACCAATGAGCAGTTCTTC. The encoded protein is CASSSSGTTNEQFF. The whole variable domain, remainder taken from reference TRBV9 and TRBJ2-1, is DSGVTQTPKHLITATGQRVTLRCSPRSGDLSVYWYQQSLDQGLQFLIQYYNGEERAKGNILERFSAQQFPDLHSELNLSSLELGDSALYFCASSSSGTTNEQFFGPGTRLTVL.

CDR3 region: CASSPTGETQYF. The CDR3, as DNA: TGTGCCAGCAGCCCAACAGGGGAGACCCAGTACTTC. J is TRBJ2-5 and V is TRBV7-2; TRBD1 might be the D (6 bases). V was cut by 5 bases and J by 5 bases, with 9 bases left in between. The germline V gene has CDR1 SGHTA and CDR2 FQGNSA. The CDR3 runs 12 residues.

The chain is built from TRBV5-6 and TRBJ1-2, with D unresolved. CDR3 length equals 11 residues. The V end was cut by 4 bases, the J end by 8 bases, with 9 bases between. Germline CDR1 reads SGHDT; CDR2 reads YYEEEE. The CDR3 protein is CASSLREGYTF. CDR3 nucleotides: TGTGCCAGCAGCCTAAGGGAAGGCTACACCTTC.

CDR3 sequence: CASSSGTSNQPQHF. The CDR3 coding sequence is TGTGCCAGCAGCTCCGGGACGAGCAATCAGCCCCAGCATTTT. The chain employs TRBV7-6 and TRBJ1-5, with D maybe TRBD1 (5 bases). Germline-derived CDR1 and CDR2 are SGHVS and FNYEAQ. The V gene lost 4 bases and the J gene lost 1 base, with 8 bases spanning the gap. The CDR3 runs 14 residues.

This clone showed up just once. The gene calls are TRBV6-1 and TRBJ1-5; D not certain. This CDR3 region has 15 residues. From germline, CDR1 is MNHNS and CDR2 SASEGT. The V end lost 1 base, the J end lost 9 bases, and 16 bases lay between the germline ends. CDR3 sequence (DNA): TGTGCCAGCAGTGAAGACCCCACCGTGTCGTGGCCCCAGCATTTT. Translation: CASSEDPTVSWPQHF.

CDR3 protein: CASSVTGYFQPQHF. The DNA for the CDR3 is TGTGCCAGCAGCGTCACAGGGTATTTTCAGCCCCAGCATTTT. The chain uses TRBV28 and TRBJ1-5; possible D gene TRBD1, 6 bases. CDR3 length equals 14 residues. V lost 6 bases to trimming and J lost 6 bases, with 15 bases between them. Germline assignment: CDR1 MDHEN and CDR2 SYDVKM.

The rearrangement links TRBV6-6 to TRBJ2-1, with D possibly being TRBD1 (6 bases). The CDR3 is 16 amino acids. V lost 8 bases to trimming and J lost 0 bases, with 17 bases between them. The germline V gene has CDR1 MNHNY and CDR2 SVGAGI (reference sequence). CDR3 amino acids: CASGQPRMSSYNEQFF. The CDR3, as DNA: TGTGCCAGCGGACAGCCGAGAATGAGCTCCTACAATGAGCAGTTCTTC.

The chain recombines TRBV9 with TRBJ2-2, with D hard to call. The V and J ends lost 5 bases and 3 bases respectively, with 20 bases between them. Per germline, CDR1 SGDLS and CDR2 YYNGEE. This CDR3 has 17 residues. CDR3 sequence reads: CASSKGVRFGDTGELFF. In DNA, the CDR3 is TGTGCCAGCAGTAAAGGTGTGAGGTTTGGAGACACCGGGGAGCTGTTTTTT.

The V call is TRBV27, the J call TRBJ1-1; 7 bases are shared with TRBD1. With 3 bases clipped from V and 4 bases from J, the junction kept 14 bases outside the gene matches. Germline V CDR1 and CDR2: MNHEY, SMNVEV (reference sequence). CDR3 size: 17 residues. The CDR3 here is CASSLPPGQRKGTEAFF. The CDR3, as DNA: TGTGCCAGCAGTTTGCCTCCGGGACAGAGAAAGGGCACTGAAGCTTTCTTT.

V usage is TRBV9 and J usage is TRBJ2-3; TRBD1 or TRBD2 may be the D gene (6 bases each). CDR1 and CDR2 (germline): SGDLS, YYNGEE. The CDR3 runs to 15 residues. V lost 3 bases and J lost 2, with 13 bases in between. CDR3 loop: CASSGGATDTDTQYF. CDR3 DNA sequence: TGTGCCAGCAGCGGGGGGGCCACCGACACAGATACGCAGTATTTT.

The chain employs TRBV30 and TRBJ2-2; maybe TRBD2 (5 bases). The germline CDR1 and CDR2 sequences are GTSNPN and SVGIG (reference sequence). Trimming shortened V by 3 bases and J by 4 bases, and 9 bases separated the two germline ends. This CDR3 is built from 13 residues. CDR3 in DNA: TGTGCCTGGAGCCTAACTAGCACCGGGGAGCTGTTTTTT. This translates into CAWSLTSTGELFF. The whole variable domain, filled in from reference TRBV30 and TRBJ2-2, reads SQTIHQWPATLVQPVGSPLSLECTVEGTSNPNLYWYRQAAGRGLQLLFYSVGIGQISSEVPQNLSASRPQDRQFILSSKKLLLSDSGFYLCAWSLTSTGELFFGEGSRLTVL.

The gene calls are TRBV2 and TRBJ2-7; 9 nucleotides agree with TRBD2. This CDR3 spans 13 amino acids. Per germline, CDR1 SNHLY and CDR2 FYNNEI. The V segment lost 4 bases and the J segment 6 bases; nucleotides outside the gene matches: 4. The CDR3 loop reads CASSAELAGEQYF. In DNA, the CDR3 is TGTGCCAGCAGTGCGGAACTAGCGGGCGAGCAGTACTTC.

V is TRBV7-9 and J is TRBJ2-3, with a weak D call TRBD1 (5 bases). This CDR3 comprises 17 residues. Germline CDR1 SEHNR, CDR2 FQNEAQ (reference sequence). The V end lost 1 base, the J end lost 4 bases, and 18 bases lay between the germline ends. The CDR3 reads CASSLGVAGYVADTQYF. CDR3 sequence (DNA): TGTGCCAGCAGCTTAGGAGTCGCAGGGTATGTGGCAGATACGCAGTATTTT.

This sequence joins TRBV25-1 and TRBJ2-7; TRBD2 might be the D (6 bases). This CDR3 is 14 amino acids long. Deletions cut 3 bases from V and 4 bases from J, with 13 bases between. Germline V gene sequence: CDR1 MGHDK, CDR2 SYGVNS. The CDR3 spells CASSDLARGYEQYF. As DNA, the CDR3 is TGTGCCAGCAGTGACCTAGCGAGAGGGTACGAGCAGTACTTC.

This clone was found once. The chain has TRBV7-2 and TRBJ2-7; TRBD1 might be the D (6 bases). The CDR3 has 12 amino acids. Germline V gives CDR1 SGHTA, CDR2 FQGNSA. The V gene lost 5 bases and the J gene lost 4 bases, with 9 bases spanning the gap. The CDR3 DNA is TGTGCCAGCAGCACACAGGGTTACGAGCAGTACTTC. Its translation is CASSTQGYEQYF.

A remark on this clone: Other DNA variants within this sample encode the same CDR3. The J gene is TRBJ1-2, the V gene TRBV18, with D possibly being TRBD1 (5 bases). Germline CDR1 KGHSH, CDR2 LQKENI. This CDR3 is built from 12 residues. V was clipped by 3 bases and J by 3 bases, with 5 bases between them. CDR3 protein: CASSPGDYGYTF. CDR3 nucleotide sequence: TGTGCCAGCTCACCGGGGGACTATGGCTACACCTTC.

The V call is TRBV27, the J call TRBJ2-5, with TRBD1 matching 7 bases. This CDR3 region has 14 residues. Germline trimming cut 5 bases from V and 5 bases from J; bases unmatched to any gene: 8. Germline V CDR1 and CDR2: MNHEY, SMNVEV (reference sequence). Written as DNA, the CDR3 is TGTGCCAGCAGTCGAACAGGGGTTCCCGAGACCCAGTACTTC. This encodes CASSRTGVPETQYF.

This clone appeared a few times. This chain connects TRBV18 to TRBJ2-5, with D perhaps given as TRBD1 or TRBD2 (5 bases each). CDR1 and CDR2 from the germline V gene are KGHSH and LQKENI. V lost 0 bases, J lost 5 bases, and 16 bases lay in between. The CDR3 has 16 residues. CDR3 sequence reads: CASSPPPQGDRETQYF. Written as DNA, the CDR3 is TGTGCCAGCTCACCACCCCCCCAGGGAGATCGGGAGACCCAGTACTTC.

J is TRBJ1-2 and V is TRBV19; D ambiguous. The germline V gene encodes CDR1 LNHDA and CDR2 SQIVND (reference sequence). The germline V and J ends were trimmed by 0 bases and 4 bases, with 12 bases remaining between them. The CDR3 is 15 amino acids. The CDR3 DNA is TGTGCCAGTAGTATAGATCGCGGCAGGCTCTATGGCTACACCTTC. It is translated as CASSIDRGRLYGYTF.

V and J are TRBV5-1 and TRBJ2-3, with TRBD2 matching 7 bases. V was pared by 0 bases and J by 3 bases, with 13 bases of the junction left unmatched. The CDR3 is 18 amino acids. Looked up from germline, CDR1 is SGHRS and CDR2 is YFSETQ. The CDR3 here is CASSLAPGGGSGTDTQYF. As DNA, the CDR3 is TGCGCCAGCAGCTTGGCGCCGGGGGGTGGTAGCGGTACAGATACGCAGTATTTT.

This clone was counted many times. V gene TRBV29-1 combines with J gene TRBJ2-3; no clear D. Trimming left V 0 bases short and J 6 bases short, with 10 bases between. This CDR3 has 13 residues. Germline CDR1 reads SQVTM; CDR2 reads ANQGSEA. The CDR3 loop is CSVEDYTTDTQYF. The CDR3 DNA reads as TGCAGCGTTGAAGATTACACAACGGATACGCAGTATTTT.

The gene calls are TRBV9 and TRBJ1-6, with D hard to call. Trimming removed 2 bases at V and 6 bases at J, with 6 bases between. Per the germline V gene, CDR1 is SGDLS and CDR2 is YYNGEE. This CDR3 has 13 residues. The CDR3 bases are TGTGCCAGCAGCGTGGACTCTAATTCACCCCTCCACTTT. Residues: CASSVDSNSPLHF.

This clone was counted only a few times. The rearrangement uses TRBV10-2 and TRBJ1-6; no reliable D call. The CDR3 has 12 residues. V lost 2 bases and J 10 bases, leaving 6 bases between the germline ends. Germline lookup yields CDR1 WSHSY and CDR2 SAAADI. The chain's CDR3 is CASSEKKSPLHF. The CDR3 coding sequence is TGCGCCAGCAGTGAGAAGAAGTCACCCCTCCACTTT.

For the CDR3, the DNA is TGTGCCAGTAGTGGGACCCTCGGTCCCAATCAGCCCCAGCATTTT. It is translated as CASSGTLGPNQPQHF. The chain is built from TRBV19 and TRBJ1-5, with a possible D match to TRBD1 (5 bases). Per the germline V gene, CDR1 is LNHDA and CDR2 is SQIVND (reference sequence). V lost 5 bases to trimming and J lost 3 bases, with 14 bases between them. The CDR3 totals 15 residues.

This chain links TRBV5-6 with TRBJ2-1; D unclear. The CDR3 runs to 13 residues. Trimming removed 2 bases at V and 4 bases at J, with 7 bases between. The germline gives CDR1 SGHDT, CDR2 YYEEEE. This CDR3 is CASSFTVYNEQFF. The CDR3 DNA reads TGTGCCAGCAGCTTCACTGTTTACAATGAGCAGTTCTTC.

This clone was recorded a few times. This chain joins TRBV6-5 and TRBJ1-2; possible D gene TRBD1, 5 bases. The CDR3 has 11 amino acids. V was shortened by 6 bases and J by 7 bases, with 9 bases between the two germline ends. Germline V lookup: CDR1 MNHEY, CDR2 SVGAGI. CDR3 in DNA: TGTGCCAGCAGGACAGCGGGTGGCTACACCTTC. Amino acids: CASRTAGGYTF.

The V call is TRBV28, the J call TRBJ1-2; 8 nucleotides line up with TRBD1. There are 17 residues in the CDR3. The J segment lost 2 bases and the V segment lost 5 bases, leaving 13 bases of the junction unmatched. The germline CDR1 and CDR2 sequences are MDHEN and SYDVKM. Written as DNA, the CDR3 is TGTGCCAGCAGTCACTCAGGGGGCTTCTCCCAAAACTATGGCTACACCTTC. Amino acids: CASSHSGGFSQNYGYTF.

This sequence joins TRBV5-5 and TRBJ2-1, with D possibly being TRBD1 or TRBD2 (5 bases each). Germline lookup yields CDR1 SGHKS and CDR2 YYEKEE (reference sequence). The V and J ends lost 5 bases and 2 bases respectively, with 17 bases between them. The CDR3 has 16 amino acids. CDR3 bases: TGTGCCAGCAGGAGGGGACGTCTTGGCACCTACAATGAGCAGTTCTTC. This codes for CASRRGRLGTYNEQFF.

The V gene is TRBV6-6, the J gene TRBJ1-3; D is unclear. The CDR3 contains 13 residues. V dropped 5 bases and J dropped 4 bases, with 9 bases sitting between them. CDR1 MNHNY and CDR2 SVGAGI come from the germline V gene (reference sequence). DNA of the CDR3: TGTGCCAGCAGTACCCTTACCGGAAACACCATATATTTT. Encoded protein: CASSTLTGNTIYF.

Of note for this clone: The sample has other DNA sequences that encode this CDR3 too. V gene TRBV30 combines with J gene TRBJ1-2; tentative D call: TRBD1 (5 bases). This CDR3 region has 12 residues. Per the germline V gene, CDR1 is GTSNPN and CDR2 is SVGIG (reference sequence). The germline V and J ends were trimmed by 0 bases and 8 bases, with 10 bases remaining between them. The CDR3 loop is CAWSVQGAGYTF. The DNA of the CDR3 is TGTGCCTGGAGTGTACAAGGGGCCGGCTACACCTTC.